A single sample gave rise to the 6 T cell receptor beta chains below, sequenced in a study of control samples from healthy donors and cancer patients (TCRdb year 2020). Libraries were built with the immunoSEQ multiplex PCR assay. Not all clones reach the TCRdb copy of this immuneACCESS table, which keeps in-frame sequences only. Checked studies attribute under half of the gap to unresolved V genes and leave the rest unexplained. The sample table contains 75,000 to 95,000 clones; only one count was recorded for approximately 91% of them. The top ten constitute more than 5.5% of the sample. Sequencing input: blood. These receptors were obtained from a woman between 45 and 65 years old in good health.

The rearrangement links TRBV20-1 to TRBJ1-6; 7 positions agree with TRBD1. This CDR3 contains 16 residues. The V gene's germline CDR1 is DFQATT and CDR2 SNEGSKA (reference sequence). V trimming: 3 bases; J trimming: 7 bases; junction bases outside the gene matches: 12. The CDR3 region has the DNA TGCAGTGCTAGTTACTTTAGGGGGCAGCTAAATTCACCCCTCCACTTT. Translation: CSASYFRGQLNSPLHF.

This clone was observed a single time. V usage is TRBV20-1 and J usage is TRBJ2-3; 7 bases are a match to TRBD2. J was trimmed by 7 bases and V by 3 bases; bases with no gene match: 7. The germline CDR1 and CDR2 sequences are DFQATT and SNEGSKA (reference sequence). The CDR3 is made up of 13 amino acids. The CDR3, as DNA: TGCAGTGCTAGTGCGGGGGAGAGGAATACGCAGTATTTT. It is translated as CSASAGERNTQYF.

The CDR3 region has the DNA TGTGCCGTAGAAGGGGGCGGGAATGAGCAGTTCTTC. This codes for CAVEGGGNEQFF. This chain links TRBV12-3 or TRBV12-4 with TRBJ2-1; 7 positions agree with TRBD1. J lost 7 bases, V lost 11 bases, and 8 bases had no gene match. The CDR3 loop spans 12 amino acids.

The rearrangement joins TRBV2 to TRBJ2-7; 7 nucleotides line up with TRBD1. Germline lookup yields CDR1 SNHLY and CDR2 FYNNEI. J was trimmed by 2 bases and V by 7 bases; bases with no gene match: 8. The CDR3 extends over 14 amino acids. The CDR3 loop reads CASILQGTAYEQYF. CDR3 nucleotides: TGTGCCAGCATCCTACAGGGGACGGCCTACGAGCAGTACTTC.

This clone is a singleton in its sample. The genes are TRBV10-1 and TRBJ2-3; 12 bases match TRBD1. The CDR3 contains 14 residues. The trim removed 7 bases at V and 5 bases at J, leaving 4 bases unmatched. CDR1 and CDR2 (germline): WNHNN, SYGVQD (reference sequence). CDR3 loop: CASKRDRGQDTQYF. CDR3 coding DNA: TGCGCCAGCAAGAGGGACAGGGGGCAAGATACGCAGTATTTT.

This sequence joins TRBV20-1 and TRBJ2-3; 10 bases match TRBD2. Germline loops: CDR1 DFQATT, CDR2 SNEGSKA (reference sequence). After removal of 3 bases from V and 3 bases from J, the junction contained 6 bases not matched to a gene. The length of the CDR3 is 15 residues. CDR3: CSASTTSGLTDTQYF. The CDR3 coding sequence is TGCAGTGCTAGTACGACTAGCGGGTTGACAGATACGCAGTATTTT.